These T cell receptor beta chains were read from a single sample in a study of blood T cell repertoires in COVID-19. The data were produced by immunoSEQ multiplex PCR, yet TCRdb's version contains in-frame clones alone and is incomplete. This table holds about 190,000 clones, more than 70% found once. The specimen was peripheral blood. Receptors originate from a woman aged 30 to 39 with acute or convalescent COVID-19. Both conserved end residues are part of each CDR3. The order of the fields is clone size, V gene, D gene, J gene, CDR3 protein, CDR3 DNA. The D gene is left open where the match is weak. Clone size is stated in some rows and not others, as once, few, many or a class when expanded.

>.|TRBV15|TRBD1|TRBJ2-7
CATSRVGQGYEQYF
TGTGCCACCAGCAGAGTGGGACAGGGCTACGAGCAGTACTTC
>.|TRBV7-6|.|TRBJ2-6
CASSVTSQVTSGANVLTF
TGTGCCAGCAGTGTGACTAGTCAGGTTACTTCTGGGGCCAACGTCCTGACTTTC
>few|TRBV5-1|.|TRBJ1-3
CASSLVVGSGNTIYF
TGCGCCAGCAGCTTGGTAGTCGGCTCTGGAAACACCATATATTTT
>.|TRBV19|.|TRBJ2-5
CASTPTGQETQYF
TGTGCCAGTACCCCGACAGGTCAAGAGACCCAGTACTTC
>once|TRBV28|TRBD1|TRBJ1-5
CASGTGYNQPQHF
TGTGCCAGCGGGACAGGGTATAATCAGCCCCAGCATTTT
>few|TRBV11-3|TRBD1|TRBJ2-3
CASSFRDRVTDTQYF
TGTGCCAGCAGCTTCCGGGACAGGGTGACAGATACGCAGTATTTT
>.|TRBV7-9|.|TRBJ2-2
CASSFPPGDSRGELFF
TGTGCCAGCAGCTTCCCCCCGGGGGATTCGAGGGGGGAGCTGTTTTTT
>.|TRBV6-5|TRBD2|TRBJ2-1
CASNKQERGYNEQFF
TGTGCCAGCAACAAGCAGGAGCGGGGTTACAATGAGCAGTTCTTC
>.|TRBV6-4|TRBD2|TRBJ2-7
CASSDPERGGSYEQYF
TGTGCCAGCAGTGATCCCGAGCGGGGCGGGTCCTACGAGCAGTACTTC
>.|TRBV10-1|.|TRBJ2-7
CAKVLFSRDELGRTYEQYF
TGCGCCAAGGTTCTCTTTTCGCGGGACGAATTGGGAAGAACCTACGAGCAGTACTTC
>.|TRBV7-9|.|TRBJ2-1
CASTTPDNEQFF
TGTGCCAGCACCACACCAGACAATGAGCAGTTCTTC
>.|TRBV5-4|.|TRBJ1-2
CASSFLNYGYTF
TGTGCCAGCAGCTTCCTTAACTATGGCTACACCTTC
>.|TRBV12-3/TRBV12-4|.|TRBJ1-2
CASSGGTYGYTF
TGTGCCAGCAGCGGCGGTACCTATGGCTACACCTTC
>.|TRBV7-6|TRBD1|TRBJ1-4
CASSSGQGPSSGKLFF
TGTGCCAGCAGCTCAGGACAGGGCCCGTCTTCTGGAAAACTGTTTTTT
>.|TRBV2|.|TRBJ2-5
CASSPTRPGRYQETQYF
TGTGCCAGCAGTCCTACCCGACCAGGCCGGTACCAAGAGACCCAGTACTTC
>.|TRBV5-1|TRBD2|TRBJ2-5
CASSLGAGGPLKTQYF
TGCGCCAGCAGCTTGGGAGCGGGAGGGCCTCTGAAGACCCAGTACTTC
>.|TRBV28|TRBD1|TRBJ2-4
CASSPPGQGAGNIQYF
TGTGCCAGCAGTCCCCCGGGACAGGGGGCGGGAAACATTCAGTACTTC
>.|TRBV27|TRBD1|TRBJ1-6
CASSLSGTVISPLHF
TGTGCCAGCAGTTTGTCCGGGACAGTAATTTCACCCCTCCACTTT
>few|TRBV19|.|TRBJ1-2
CASSDPLGKRGYGYTF
TGTGCCAGTAGTGACCCCTTGGGGAAACGGGGCTATGGCTACACCTTC
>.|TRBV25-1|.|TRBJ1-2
CASLDNYGYTF
TGTGCCAGCTTAGACAATTATGGCTACACCTTC
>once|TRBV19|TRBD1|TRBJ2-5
CASSFTGGAGTQYF
TGTGCCAGTAGTTTCACAGGGGGCGCGGGGACCCAGTACTTC
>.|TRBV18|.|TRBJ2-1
CASSPGAGKFF
TGTGCCAGCTCACCGGGGGCAGGGAAGTTCTTC
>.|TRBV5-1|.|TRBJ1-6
CASSLEESSYNSPLHF
TGCGCCAGCAGCTTGGAAGAGAGCTCCTATAATTCACCCCTCCACTTT
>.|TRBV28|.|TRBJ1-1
CASSSGLNTEAFF
TGTGCCAGCAGTTCGGGTCTGAACACTGAAGCTTTCTTT
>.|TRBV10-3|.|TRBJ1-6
CAITGGGSYNSPLHF
TGTGCCATCACGGGGGGGGGCTCCTATAATTCACCCCTCCACTTT
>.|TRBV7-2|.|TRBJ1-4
CASSLDTRGTGKLFF
TGTGCCAGCAGCTTGGACACTCGAGGAACTGGAAAACTGTTTTTT
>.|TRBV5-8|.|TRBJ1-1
CASSFTWGPRAFF
TGTGCCAGCAGCTTTACGTGGGGGCCCCGAGCTTTCTTT
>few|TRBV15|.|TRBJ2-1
CALSNEQFF
TGTGCCCTATCCAATGAGCAGTTCTTC
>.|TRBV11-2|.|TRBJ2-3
CASMPWGGHVTDTQYF
TGTGCCAGCATGCCTTGGGGAGGACATGTCACAGATACGCAGTATTTT
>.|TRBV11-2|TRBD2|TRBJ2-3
CASSSPGLAGTDTQYF
TGTGCCAGCAGCTCGCCGGGACTAGCGGGGACAGATACGCAGTATTTT
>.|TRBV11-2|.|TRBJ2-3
CASSTQSTDTQYF
TGTGCCAGCAGCACGCAGAGCACAGATACGCAGTATTTT
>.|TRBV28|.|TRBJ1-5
CASSATGSVRTQHF
TGTGCCAGCAGTGCGACAGGTTCAGTAAGGACCCAGCATTTT
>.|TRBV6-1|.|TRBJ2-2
CASSEGQANTGELFF
TGTGCCAGCAGTGAAGGTCAGGCGAACACCGGGGAGCTGTTTTTT
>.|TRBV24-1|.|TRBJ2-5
CATTLLISGDQETQYF
TGTGCCACCACCCTTTTGATTAGCGGTGATCAAGAGACCCAGTACTTC
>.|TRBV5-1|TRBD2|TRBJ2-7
CASRLAGGHEQYF
TGCGCCAGCAGACTAGCGGGAGGGCACGAGCAGTACTTC
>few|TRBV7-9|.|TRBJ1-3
CASAKGFVNTIYF
TGTGCCAGCGCGAAGGGGTTTGTAAACACCATATATTTT
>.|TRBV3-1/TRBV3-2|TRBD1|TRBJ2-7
CASSQDPGGSFKQYF
TGTGCCAGCAGCCAAGATCCAGGGGGATCCTTCAAGCAGTACTTC
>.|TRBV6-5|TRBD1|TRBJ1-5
CASSTGTGWRQPQHF
TGTGCCAGCAGTACCGGGACAGGGTGGAGACAGCCCCAGCATTTT
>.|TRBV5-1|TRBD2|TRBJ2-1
CASTLAGVENEQFF
TGCGCCAGCACACTAGCGGGAGTGGAGAATGAGCAGTTCTTC
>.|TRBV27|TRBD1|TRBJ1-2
CASSSLPPTGYGYTF
TGTGCCAGCAGTTCCCTACCACCGACAGGGTATGGCTACACCTTC
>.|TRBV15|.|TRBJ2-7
CATSRDFYEQYF
TGTGCCACCTCCAGGGACTTCTACGAGCAGTACTTC
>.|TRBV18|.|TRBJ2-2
CASSPPRGWNTGELFF
TGTGCCAGCTCACCACCGAGGGGGTGGAACACCGGGGAGCTGTTTTTT
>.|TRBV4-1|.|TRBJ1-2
CASSQKTVITF
TGCGCCAGCAGCCAAAAGACAGTAATTACCTTC
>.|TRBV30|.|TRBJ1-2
CAWSPISGHIYGYTF
TGTGCCTGGAGCCCCATCAGTGGACACATCTATGGCTACACCTTC
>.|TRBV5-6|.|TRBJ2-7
CASSLRGSYEQYF
TGTGCCAGCAGCTTGCGGGGATCCTACGAGCAGTACTTC
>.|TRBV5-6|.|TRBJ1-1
CASSLGGDAFF
TGTGCCAGCAGCCTTGGGGGCGATGCTTTCTTT
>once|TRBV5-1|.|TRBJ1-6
CASSLASGAPLHF
TGCGCCAGCAGCTTGGCCTCAGGGGCCCCCCTCCACTTT
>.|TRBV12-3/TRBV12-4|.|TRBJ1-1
CASTPDSTEAFF
TGTGCCAGCACCCCCGACTCCACTGAAGCTTTCTTT
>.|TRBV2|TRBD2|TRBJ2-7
CASNSGTRGYEQYF
TGTGCCAGCAACAGTGGGACTAGGGGCTACGAGCAGTACTTC
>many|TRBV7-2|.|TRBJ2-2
CASSLNPGNTGELFF
TGTGCCAGCAGCTTAAACCCAGGGAACACCGGGGAGCTGTTTTTT
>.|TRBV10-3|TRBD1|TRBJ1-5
CAISRGQGIQPQHF
TGTGCCATCAGTAGAGGACAGGGAATTCAGCCCCAGCATTTT
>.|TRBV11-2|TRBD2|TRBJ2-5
CASSPRLAGELETQYF
TGTGCCAGCAGCCCACGACTAGCGGGAGAACTAGAGACCCAGTACTTC
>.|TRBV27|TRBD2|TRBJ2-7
CASSLRAGLAYEQYF
TGTGCCAGCAGTTTACGGGCGGGACTAGCATACGAGCAGTACTTC